This T cell receptor beta chain was sequenced in a study of OX40 agonist ivuxolimab in advanced cancers. Background on the study: The patients got ivuxolimab, which is an agonistic anti-OX40 (CD134) antibody. Study-wide results and limits: CD4+ and CD8+ blood T cells expanded clonally by week 6 at 0.1 to 3.0 mg/kg.

The V end lost 2 bases, the J end lost 0 bases, and 7 bases lay between the germline ends. This CDR3 has 14 residues. In germline, CDR1 is WSHSY, CDR2 SAAADI. This table comes from immunoSEQ multiplex PCR, and its TCRdb copy is limited to in-frame clones, with some not included. The sample includes under 80,000 clones, around nine tenths of them seen just once. As to this clone: The antigen remains unidentified.

The source of this sequence is an adult with an advanced solid tumor such as melanoma, head and neck, liver or kidney cancer. This material consisted of CD4+ or CD8+ T cells sorted from blood, taken in a trial of the OX40 agonist ivuxolimab. The chain couples TRBV10-2 to TRBJ1-1; D is ambiguous. In DNA form, the CDR3 reads TGCGCCAGCAGTGAGGAGGTTTTGAACACTGAAGCTTTCTTT. Protein: CASSEEVLNTEAFF.